This T cell receptor (beta chain) was recovered during a study of blood T cell repertoires in COVID-19. Looking at the study overall: Sources were T cells, B-cell-depleted T cells, or PBMCs; the material itself was cDNA or gDNA.

Authors' data handling: Amplifying reference gene primers gave estimates of nucleated cell counts. Profiled with immunoSEQ multiplex PCR; TCRdb holds only in-frame clones, not every one. V, J and clone size are those of that table, while D and trimming were read from the DNA. The table shows some 300,000 clones, with about 90% occurring only once. This clone was seen only a few times. The study counted Cohort 3 donors as recovered given two negative PCRs, clearance, or symptom resolution. The CDR3 totals 15 residues. Trimming cost V 3 bases and J 2 bases, with 11 bases left between them. The germline gives CDR1 MDHEN, CDR2 SYDVKM.

The genes are TRBV28 and TRBJ1-3; the D gene is possibly TRBD1 (5 bases). Sequenced: PBMCs or T cells enriched from blood (not recorded which). The sequence came from a woman aged 25 to 39 who had recovered from COVID-19. CDR3 DNA sequence: TGTGCCAGCAGTTTGCAGGGATTGGCTGGAAACACCATATATTTT. This gives the protein CASSLQGLAGNTIYF.